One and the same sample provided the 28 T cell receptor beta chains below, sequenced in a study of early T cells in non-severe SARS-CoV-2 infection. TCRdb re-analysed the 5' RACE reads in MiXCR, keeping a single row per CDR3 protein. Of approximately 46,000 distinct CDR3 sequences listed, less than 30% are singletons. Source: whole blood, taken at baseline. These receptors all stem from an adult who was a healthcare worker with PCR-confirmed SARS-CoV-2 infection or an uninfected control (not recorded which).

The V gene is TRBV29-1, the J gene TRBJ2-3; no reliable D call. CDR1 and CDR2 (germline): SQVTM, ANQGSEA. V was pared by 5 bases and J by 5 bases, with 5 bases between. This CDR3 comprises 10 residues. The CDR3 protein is CSVYIDTQYF. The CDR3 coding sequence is TGCAGCGTTTACATAGATACGCAGTATTTT.

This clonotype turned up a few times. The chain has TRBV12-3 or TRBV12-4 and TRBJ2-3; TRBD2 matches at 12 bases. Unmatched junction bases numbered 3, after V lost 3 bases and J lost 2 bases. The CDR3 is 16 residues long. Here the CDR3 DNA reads TGTGCCAGCAGTTTCCTAGCGGGGGGGCTCACAGATACGCAGTATTTT. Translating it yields CASSFLAGGLTDTQYF.

The CDR3 DNA is TGTGCCAGCAGCTATCAACACACCGGGGAGCTGTTTTTT. Translated, it gives CASSYQHTGELFF. The chain links TRBV7-6 to TRBJ2-2; no definite D call. V was clipped by 4 bases and J by 3 bases, with 6 bases between them. Per the germline V gene, CDR1 is SGHVS and CDR2 is FNYEAQ. CDR3 length equals 13 residues.

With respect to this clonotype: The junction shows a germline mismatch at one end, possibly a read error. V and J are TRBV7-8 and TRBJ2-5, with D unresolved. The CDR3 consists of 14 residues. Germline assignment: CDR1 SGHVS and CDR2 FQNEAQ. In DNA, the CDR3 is TGTGCCAGCACCTTAGGAGTCAGCCAAGAGACCCAGTACTTC. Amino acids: CASTLGVSQETQYF.

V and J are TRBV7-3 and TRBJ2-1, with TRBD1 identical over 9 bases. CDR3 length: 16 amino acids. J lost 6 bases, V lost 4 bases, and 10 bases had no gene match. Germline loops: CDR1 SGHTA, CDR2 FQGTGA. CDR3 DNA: TGTGCCAGCAGCTACGCCGGGACAGGGAGGGTCAATGAGCAGTTCTTC. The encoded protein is CASSYAGTGRVNEQFF.

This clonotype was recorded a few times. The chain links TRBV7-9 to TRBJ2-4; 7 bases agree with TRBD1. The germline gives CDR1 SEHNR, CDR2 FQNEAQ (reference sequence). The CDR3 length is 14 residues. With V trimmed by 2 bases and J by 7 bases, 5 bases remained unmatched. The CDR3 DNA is TGTGCCAGCAGCTTACCGGGACAGTTGAACATTCAGTACTTC. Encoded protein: CASSLPGQLNIQYF.

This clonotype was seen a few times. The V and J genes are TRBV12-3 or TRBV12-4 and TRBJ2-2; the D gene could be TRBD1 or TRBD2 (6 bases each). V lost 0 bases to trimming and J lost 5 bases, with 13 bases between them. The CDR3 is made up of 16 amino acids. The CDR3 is CASSLASGALTGELFF. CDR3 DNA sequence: TGTGCCAGCAGTTTAGCATCGGGGGCCCTTACCGGGGAGCTGTTTTTT.

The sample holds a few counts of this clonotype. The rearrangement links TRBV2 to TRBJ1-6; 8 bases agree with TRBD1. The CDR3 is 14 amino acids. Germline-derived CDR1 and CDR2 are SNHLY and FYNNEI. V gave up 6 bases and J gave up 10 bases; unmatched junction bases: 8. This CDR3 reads CASSRTGLDSPLHF. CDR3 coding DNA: TGTGCCAGCAGCCGGACAGGGCTGGACTCACCCCTCCACTTT.

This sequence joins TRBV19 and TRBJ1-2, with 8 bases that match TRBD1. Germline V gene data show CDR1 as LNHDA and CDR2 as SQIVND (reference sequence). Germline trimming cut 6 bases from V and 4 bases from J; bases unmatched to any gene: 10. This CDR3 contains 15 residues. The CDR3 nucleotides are TGTGCCAGTAGAACCGGACAGGGAGGAGGCTATGGCTACACCTTC. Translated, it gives CASRTGQGGGYGYTF.

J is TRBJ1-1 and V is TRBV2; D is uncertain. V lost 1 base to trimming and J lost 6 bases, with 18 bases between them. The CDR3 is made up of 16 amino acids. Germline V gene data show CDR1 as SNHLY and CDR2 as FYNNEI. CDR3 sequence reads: CASSEVRTDKGAEAFF. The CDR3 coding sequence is TGTGCCAGCAGTGAAGTGCGGACCGATAAGGGCGCTGAAGCTTTCTTT.

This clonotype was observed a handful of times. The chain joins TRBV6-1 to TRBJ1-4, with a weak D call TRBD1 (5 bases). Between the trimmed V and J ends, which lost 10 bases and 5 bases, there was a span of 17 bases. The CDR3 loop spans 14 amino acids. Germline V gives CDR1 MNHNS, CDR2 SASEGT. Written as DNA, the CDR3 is TGTGCCACCTCGGGACGATCCTTCAATGAAAAACTGTTTTTT. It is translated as CATSGRSFNEKLFF.

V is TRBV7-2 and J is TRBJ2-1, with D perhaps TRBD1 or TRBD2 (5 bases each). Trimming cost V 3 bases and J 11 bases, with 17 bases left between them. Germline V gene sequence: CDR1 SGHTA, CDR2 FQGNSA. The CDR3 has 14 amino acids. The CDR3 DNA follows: TGTGCCAGCAGCTTTAGTCAGGGAGTGGTTAAGCAGTTCTTC. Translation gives CASSFSQGVVKQFF.

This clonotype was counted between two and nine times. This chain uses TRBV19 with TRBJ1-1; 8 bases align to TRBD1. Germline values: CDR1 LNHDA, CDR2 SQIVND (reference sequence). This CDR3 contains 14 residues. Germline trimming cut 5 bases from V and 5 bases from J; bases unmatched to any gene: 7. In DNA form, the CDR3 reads TGTGCCAGTAGTCTGGACAGGGCGGAAACTGAAGCTTTCTTT. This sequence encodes CASSLDRAETEAFF.

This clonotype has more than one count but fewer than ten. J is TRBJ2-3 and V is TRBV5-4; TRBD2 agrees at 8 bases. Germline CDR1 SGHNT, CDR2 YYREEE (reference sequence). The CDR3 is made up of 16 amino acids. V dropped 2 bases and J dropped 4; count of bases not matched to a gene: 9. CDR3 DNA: TGTGCCAGCAGCTTTGAACAGCGGGGGATACCAGATACGCAGTATTTT. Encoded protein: CASSFEQRGIPDTQYF.

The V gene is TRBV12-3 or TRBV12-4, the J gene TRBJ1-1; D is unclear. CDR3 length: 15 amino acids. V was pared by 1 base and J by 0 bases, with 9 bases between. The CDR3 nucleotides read TGTGCCAGCAGTTTAGATGGGTTAGTGAACACTGAAGCTTTCTTT. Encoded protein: CASSLDGLVNTEAFF.

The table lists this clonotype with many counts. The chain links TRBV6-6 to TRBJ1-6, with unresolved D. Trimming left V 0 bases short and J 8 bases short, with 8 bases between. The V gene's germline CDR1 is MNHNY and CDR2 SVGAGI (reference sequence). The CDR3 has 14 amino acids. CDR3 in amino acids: CASSYSRADSPLHF. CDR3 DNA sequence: TGTGCCAGCAGTTACTCTCGGGCGGATTCACCCCTCCACTTT.

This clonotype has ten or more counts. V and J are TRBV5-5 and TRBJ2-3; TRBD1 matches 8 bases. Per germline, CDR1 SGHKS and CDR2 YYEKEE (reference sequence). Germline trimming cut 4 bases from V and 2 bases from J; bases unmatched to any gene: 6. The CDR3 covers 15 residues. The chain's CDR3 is CASSPGTGYTDTQYF. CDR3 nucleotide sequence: TGTGCCAGCAGCCCCGGGACAGGTTACACAGATACGCAGTATTTT.

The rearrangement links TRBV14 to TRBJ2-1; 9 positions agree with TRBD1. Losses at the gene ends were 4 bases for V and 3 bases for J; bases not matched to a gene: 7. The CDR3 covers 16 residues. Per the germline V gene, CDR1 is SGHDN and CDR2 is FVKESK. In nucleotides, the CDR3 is TGTGCCAGCAGCCTACCGGGACAGGGTTACTACAATGAGCAGTTCTTC. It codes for CASSLPGQGYYNEQFF.

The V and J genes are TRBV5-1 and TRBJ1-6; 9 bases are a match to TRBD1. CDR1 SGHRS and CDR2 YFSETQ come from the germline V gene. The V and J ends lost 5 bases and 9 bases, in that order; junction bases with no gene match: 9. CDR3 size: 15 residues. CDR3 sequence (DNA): TGCGCCAGCAGGACCGGGACAGGGACAAGTTCACCCCTCCACTTT. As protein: CASRTGTGTSSPLHF.

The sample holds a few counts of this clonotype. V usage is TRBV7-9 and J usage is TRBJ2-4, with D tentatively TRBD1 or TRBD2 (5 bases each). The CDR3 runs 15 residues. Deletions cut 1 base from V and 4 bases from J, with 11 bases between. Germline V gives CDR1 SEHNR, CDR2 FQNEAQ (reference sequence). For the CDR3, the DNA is TGTGCCAGCAGCTTAGTTCGGGACCTTAAAAACATTCAGTACTTC. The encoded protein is CASSLVRDLKNIQYF.

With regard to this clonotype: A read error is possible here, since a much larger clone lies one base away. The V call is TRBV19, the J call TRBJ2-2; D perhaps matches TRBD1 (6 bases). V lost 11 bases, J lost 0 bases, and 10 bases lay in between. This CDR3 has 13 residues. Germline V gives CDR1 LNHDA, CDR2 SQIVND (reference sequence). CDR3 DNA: TGTGCCGGACAGATCGCGAACACCGGGGAGCTGTTTTTT. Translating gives CAGQIANTGELFF.

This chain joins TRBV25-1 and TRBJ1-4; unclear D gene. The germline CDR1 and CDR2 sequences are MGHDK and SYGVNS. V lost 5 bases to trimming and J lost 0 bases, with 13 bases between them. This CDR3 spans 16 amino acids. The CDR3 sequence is CASSPRGGSTNEKLFF. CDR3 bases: TGTGCCAGCAGTCCCCGAGGAGGTTCAACTAATGAAAAACTGTTTTTT.

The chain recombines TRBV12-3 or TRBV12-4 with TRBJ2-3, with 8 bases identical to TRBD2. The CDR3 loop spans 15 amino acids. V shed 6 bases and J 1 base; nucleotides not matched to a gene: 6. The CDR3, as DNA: TGTGCCAGCAGGGCAGCGGGGGCGGGCACAGATACGCAGTATTTT. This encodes CASRAAGAGTDTQYF.

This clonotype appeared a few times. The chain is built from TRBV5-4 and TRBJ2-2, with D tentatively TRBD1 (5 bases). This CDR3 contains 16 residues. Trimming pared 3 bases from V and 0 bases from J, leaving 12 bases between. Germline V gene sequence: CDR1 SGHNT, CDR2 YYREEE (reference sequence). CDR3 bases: TGTGCCAGCAGCTACTGGGGCAGCGCGAACACCGGGGAGCTGTTTTTT. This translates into CASSYWGSANTGELFF. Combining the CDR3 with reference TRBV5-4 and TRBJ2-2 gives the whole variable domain ETGVTQSPTHLIKTRGQQVTLRCSSQSGHNTVSWYQQALGQGPQFIFQYYREEENGRGNFPPRFSGLQFPNYSSELNVNALELDDSALYLCASSYWGSANTGELFFGEGSRLTVL.

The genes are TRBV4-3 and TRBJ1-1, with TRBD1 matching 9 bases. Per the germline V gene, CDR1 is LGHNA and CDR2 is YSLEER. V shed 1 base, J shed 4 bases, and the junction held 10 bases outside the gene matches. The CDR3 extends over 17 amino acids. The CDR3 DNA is TGCGCCAGCAGCCAAGGCCGGACAGGGGTGATTGGCACTGAAGCTTTCTTT. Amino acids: CASSQGRTGVIGTEAFF.

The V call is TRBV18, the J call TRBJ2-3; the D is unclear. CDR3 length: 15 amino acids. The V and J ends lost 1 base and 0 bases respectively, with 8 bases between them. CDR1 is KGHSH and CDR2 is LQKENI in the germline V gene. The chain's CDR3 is CASSPLMGSTDTQYF. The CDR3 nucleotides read TGTGCCAGCTCACCACTCATGGGGAGCACAGATACGCAGTATTTT.

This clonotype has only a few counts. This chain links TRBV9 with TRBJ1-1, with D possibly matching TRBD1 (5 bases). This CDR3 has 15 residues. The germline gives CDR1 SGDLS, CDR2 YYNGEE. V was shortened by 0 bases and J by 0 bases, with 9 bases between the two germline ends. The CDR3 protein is CASSVVRDLNTEAFF. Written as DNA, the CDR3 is TGTGCCAGCAGCGTAGTCCGGGACTTGAACACTGAAGCTTTCTTT.

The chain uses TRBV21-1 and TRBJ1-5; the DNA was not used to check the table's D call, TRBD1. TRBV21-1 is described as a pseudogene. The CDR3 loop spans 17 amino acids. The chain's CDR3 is CASRKEQGRGSNQPQHF. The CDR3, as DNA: TGTGCCAGCAGGAAAGAACAGGGCCGCGGATCGAATCAGCCCCAGCATTTT.